One T cell receptor (beta chain) is described in this entry. Its antigen is not known. This sample stems from a study of Ad26.COV2.S vaccination and SARS-CoV-2 variants. Overall study findings and caveats: Reported post-vaccination CD8+ and CD4+ T cell responses to spike showed substantial breadth. Vaccinated and placebo-treated recipients had similar non-spike TCR breadth. Greater spike-specific TCR breadth was seen in vaccine recipients than in placebo recipients. From the TCR breadth and depth analyses, total T cell responses may have been underestimated.

The protocol was immunoSEQ multiplex PCR, while the TCRdb copy is restricted to in-frame clones and leaves out a portion. The table records about 94,000 clones, 82% of them present only once. The sample was peripheral blood, taken after recovery from COVID-19. This clonotype originated in a human donor who had recovered from COVID-19.

The CDR3 protein is CASSLSFYVSGELFF. DNA for the CDR3: TGTGCCAGCAGTTTATCATTCTACGTTTCCGGGGAGCTGTTTTTT. This chain uses TRBV27 with TRBJ2-2, with unresolved D. Looked up from germline, CDR1 is MNHEY and CDR2 is SMNVEV (reference sequence). The V end was cut by 0 bases, the J end by 6 bases, with 11 bases between. The CDR3 totals 15 residues.